The source of this TCR beta chain is a study of T cells in Graves' hyperthyroidism and ophthalmopathy. Study-wide results and caveats: Most thyroid clonotypes expanded above 0.001 were also detected in blood.

There are many counts of this clonotype. Its antigen is as yet unknown. RNA transcripts served as the template for amplifying TCR beta CDR3 regions. TCR CDR3 regions were first amplified by RT-PCR with HTBI primers. In TCRdb, the multiplex PCR reads were re-called with MiXCR into one record per CDR3 protein. Among approximately 610,000 distinct CDR3 sequences listed, approximately 15% were seen once. From germline, CDR1 is DFQATT and CDR2 SNEGSKA (reference sequence). This CDR3 has 17 amino acids. V lost 0 bases, J lost 0 bases, and 15 bases lay in between. The chain links TRBV20-1 to TRBJ2-4; a weak D match, TRBD1 (5 bases). This TCR was sampled from a woman aged 18-30 years with Graves' hyperthyroidism. Sequenced: blood. The CDR3 coding sequence is TGCAGTGCTAGAGAGCGGTCAGGGATGCGAGCCAAAAACATTCAGTACTTC. Protein: CSARERSGMRAKNIQYF.